This T cell receptor beta chain derives from a study of cytomegalovirus exposure and HLA in healthy donors. On the study more broadly: Inside one of the first data releases sat around 80 million unique TCRs taken from HLA-typed donors.

PCR involved 60 Vbeta and 13 Jbeta primers. TCRdb's copy holds only in-frame clones and misses some; the assay was immunoSEQ multiplex PCR. The table lists approximately 140,000 clones, about 84% of them singletons, with roughly 1.2% in the top ten. This CDR3 is built from 16 residues. CDR1 and CDR2 from the germline V gene are SGHRS and YFSETQ. After removal of 4 bases from V and 0 bases from J, the junction contained 9 bases not matched to a gene. This clonotype was sampled from a boy aged 5-17 years in good health and CMV-seronegative. Specimen: PBMCs. The chain is built from TRBV5-1 and TRBJ2-7; 8 bases fit TRBD1. In DNA, the CDR3 is TGCGCCAGCAGCCCAACTTGGGACAGGATCTCCTACGAGCAGTACTTC. This sequence encodes CASSPTWDRISYEQYF.